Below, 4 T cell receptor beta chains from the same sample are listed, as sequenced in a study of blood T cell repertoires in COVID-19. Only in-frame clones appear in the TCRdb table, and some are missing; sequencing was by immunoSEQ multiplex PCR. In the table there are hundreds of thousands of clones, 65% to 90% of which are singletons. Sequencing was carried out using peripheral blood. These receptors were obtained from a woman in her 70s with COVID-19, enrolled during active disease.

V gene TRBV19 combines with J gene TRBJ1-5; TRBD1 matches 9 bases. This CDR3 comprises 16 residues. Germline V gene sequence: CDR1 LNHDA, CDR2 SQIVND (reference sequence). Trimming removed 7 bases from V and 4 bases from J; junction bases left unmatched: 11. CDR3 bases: TGTGCCAGTACGTTCCTACAGGGGGCATCTAATCAGCCCCAGCATTTT. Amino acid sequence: CASTFLQGASNQPQHF. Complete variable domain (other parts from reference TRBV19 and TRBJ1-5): DGGITQSPKYLFRKEGQNVTLSCEQNLNHDAMYWYRQDPGQGLRLIYYSQIVNDFQKGDIAEGYSVSREKKESFPLTVTSAQKNPTAFYLCASTFLQGASNQPQHFGDGTRLSIL.

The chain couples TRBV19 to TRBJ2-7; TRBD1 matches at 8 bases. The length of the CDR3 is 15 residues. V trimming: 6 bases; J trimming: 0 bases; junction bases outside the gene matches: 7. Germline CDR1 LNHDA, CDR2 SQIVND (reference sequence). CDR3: CASRDRDLGSYEQYF. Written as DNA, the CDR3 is TGTGCCAGTAGGGACAGGGACTTAGGCTCCTACGAGCAGTACTTC.

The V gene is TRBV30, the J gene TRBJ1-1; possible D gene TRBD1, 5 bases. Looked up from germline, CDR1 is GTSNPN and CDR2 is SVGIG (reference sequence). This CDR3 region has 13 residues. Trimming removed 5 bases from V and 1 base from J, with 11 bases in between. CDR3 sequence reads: CAWETGANTEAFF. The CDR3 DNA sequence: TGTGCCTGGGAGACTGGGGCGAACACTGAAGCTTTCTTT.

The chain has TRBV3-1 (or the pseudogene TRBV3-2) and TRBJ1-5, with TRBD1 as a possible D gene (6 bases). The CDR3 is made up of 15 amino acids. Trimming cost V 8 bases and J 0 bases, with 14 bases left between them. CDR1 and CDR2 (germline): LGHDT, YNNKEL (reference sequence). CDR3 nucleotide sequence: TGTGCCAGCCACCCTGGGGGACATAGCAATCAGCCCCAGCATTTT. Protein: CASHPGGHSNQPQHF.